This TCR beta chain was captured in a study of blood T cell repertoires in COVID-19. Study information: COVID-19 samples, acute and convalescent, were from the United States, Italy and Spain. PBMCs, B-cell-depleted T cells, or T cells were the source of the cDNA or gDNA that made up the material.

Source study methods: The assay estimated nucleated cells by amplifying reference gene primers. Measured with immunoSEQ multiplex PCR; TCRdb has only the in-frame clones, and not every one. That table is the source of V, J and clone size, and D and trimming were worked out from the DNA. The data contain over 40,000 clones, around 93% of them singletons. The source material was peripheral blood. The sequence came from a human donor in a cohort sampled during active COVID-19.

The CDR3 sequence is CASSPPRSGEAFF. The CDR3 region has the DNA TGTGCCAGCAGTCCCCCGAGGAGCGGTGAAGCTTTCTTT. The chain is built from TRBV27 and TRBJ1-1; D remains ambiguous. The CDR3 spans 13 residues. The germline V and J ends were trimmed by 5 bases and 7 bases, with 14 bases remaining between them. CDR1 and CDR2 (germline): MNHEY, SMNVEV (reference sequence).